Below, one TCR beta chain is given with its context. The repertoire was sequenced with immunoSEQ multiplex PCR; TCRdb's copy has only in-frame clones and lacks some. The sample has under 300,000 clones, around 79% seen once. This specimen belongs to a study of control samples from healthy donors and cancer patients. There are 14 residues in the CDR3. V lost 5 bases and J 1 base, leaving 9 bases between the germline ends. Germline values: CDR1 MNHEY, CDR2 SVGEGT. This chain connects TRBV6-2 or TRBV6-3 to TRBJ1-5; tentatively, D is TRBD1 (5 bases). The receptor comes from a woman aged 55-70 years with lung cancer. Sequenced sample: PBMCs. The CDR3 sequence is CASSPWGSNQPQHF. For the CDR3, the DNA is TGTGCCAGCAGTCCCTGGGGCAGCAATCAGCCCCAGCATTTT.